This T cell receptor (beta chain) stems from a study of neurological immune-mediated disorders. TCRdb re-derived calls from the 5' RACE reads in MiXCR, one entry per CDR3 protein. The sample holds under 80,000 distinct CDR3 sequences, 4% to 5.5% seen once. There are many counts of this clonotype. This CDR3 has 15 amino acids. Trimming took off 0 bases at V and 5 bases at J, with 11 bases between the two ends. CDR1 SGHTA and CDR2 FQGNSA come from the germline V gene. The TCR comes from a woman aged 45-59 years with multiple sclerosis. The chain recombines TRBV7-2 with TRBJ1-5; D not certain. Source material: PBMCs. CDR3 nucleotides: TGTGCCAGCAGCTTAGCGATGGCAGGTGATCAGCCCCAGCATTTT. Encoded protein: CASSLAMAGDQPQHF.